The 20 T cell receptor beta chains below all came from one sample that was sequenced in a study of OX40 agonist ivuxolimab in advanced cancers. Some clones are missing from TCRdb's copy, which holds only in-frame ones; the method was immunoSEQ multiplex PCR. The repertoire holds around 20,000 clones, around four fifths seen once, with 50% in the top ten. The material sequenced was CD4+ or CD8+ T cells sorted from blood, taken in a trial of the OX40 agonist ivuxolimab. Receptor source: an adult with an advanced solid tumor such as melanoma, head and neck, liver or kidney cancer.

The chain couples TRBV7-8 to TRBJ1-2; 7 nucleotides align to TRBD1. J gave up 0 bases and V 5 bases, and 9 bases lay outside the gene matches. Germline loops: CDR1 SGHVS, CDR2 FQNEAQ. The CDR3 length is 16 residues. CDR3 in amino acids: CASSPPSTGTNYGYTF. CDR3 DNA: TGTGCCAGCAGCCCCCCCTCGACAGGGACTAACTATGGCTACACCTTC.

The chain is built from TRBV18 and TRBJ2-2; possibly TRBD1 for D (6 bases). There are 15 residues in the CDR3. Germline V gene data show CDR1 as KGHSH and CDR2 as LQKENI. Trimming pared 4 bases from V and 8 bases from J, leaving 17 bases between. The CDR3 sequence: CASSQRDTHLGELFF. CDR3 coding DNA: TGTGCCAGCTCACAACGGGACACCCATCTGGGGGAGCTGTTTTTT.

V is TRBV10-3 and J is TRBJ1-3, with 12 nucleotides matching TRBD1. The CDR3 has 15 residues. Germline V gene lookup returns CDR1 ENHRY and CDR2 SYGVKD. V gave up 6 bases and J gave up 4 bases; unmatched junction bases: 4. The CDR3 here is CAISSGQGAGNTIYF. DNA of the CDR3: TGTGCCATCAGCTCGGGACAGGGGGCAGGAAACACCATATATTTT.

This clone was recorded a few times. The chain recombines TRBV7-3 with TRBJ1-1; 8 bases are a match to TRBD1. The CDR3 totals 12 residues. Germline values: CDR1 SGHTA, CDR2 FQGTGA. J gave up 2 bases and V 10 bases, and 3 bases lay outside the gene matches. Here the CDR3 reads CATGQVNTEAFF. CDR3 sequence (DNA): TGTGCCACGGGACAGGTCAACACTGAAGCTTTCTTT. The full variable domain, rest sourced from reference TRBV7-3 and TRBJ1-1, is GAGVSQTPSNKVTEKGKYVELRCDPISGHTALYWYRQSLGQGPEFLIYFQGTGAADDSGLPNDRFFAVRPEGSVSTLKIQRTERGDSAVYLCATGQVNTEAFFGQGTRLTVV.

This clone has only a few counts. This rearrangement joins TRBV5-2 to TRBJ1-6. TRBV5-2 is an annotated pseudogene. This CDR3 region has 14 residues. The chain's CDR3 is CASSLARDNSPLHF. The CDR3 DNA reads TGTGCCAGCAGCTTAGCGCGGGACAATTCACCCCTCCACTTT.

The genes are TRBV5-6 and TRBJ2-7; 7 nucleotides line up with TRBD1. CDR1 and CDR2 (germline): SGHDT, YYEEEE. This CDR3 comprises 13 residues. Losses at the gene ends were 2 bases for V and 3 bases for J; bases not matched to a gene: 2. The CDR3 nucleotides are TGTGCCAGCAGCTTCGCAGGGGGCTACGAGCAGTACTTC. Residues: CASSFAGGYEQYF.

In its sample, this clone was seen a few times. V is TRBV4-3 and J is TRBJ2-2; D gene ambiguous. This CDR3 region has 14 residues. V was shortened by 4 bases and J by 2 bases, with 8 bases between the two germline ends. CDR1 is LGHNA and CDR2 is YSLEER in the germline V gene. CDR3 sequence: CASSPSDNTGELFF. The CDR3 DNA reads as TGCGCCAGCAGCCCCTCTGACAACACCGGGGAGCTGTTTTTT.

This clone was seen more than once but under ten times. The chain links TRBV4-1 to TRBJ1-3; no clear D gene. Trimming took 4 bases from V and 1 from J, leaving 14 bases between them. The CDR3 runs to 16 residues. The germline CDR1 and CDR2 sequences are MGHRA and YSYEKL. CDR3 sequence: CASSRAQRESGNTIYF. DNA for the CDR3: TGCGCCAGCAGCCGAGCTCAACGTGAGTCTGGAAACACCATATATTTT.

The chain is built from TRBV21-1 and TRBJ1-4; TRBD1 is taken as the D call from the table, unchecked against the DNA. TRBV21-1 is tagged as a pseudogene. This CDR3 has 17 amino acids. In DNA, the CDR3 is TGTGCCAGCAGCAGAATTCTTAGACAGGCCGTTAATGAAAAACTGTTTTTT. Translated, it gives CASSRILRQAVNEKLFF.

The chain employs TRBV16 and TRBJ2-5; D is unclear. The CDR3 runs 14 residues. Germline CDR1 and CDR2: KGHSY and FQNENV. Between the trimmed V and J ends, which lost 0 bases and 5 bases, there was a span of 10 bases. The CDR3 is CASSQSPWVETQYF. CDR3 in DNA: TGTGCCAGCAGCCAATCTCCCTGGGTGGAGACCCAGTACTTC.

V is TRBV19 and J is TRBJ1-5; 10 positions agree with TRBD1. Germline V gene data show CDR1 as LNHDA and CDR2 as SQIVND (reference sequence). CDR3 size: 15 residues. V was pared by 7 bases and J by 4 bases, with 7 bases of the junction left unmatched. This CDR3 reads CASKRQGAGNQPQHF. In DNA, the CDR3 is TGTGCCAGTAAAAGACAGGGGGCTGGGAATCAGCCCCAGCATTTT.

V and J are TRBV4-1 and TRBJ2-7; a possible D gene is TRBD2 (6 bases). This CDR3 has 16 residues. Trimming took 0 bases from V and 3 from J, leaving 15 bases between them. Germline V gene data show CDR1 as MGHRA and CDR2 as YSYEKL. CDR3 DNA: TGCGCCAGCAGCCAAGAGAGTACTAGCAATATCTACGAGCAGTACTTC. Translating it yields CASSQESTSNIYEQYF.

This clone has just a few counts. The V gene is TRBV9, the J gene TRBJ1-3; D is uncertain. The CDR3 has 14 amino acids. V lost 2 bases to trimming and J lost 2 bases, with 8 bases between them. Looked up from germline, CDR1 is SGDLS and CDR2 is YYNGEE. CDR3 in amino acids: CASSVGDPGNTIYF. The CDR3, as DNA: TGTGCCAGCAGCGTTGGCGATCCTGGAAACACCATATATTTT.

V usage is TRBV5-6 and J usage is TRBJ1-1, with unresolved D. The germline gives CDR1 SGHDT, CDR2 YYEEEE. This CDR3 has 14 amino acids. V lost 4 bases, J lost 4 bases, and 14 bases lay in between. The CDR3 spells CASSHTFAGTEAFF. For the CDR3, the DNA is TGTGCCAGCAGCCACACATTCGCAGGCACTGAAGCTTTCTTT.

For the CDR3, the DNA is TGTGCCAGCAGCTTCACGGGCAATGCTGGAAACACCATATATTTT. It specifies CASSFTGNAGNTIYF. The V gene is TRBV7-9, the J gene TRBJ1-3, with D unresolved. The CDR3 length is 15 residues. The germline CDR1 and CDR2 sequences are SEHNR and FQNEAQ (reference sequence). Trimming cost V 3 bases and J 2 bases, with 11 bases left between them.

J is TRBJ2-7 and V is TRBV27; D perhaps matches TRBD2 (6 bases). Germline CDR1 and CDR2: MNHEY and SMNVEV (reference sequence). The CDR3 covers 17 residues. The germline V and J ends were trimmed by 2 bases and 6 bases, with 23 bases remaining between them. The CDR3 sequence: CASSLLGVRDRGVEQYF. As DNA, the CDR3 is TGTGCCAGCAGTTTACTGGGTGTTCGGGACCGCGGGGTCGAGCAGTACTTC.

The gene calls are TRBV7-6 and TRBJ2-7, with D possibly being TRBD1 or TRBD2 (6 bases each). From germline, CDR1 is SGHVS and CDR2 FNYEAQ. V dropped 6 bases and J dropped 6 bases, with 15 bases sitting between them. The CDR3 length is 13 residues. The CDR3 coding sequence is TGTGCCAGCAGTACAGGGCTGGGAGGCGAGCAGTACTTC. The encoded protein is CASSTGLGGEQYF.

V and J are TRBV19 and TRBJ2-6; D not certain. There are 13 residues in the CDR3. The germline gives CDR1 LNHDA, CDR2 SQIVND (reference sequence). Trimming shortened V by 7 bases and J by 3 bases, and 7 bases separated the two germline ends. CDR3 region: CASIDGGANVLTF. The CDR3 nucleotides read TGTGCCAGTATCGACGGTGGGGCCAACGTCCTGACTTTC. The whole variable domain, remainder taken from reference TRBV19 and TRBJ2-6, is DGGITQSPKYLFRKEGQNVTLSCEQNLNHDAMYWYRQDPGQGLRLIYYSQIVNDFQKGDIAEGYSVSREKKESFPLTVTSAQKNPTAFYLCASIDGGANVLTFGAGSRLTVL.

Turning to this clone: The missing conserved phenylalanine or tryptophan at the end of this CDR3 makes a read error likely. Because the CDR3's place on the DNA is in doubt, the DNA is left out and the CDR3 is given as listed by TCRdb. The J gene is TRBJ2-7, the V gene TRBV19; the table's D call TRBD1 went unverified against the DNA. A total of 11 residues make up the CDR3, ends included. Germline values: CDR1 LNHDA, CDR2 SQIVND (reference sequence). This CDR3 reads CASLLKPTGRI.

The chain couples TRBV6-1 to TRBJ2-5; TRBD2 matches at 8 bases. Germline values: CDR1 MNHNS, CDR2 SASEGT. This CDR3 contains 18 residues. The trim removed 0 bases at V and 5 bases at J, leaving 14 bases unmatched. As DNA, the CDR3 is TGTGCCAGCAGTGAAGCGTCGGTGGTCAGGGGACTAGGGGAGACCCAGTACTTC. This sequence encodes CASSEASVVRGLGETQYF.